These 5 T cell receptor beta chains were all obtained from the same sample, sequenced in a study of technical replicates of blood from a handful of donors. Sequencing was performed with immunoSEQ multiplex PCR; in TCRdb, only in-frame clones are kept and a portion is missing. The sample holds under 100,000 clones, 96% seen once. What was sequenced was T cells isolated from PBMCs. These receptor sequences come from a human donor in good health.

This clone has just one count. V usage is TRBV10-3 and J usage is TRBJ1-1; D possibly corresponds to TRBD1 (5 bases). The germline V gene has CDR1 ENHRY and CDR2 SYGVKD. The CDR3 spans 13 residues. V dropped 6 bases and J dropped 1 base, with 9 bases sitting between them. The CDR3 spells CAISGDRNTEAFF. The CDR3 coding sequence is TGTGCCATCAGCGGTGACAGGAACACTGAAGCTTTCTTT.

For the CDR3, the DNA is TGTGCCAGCAGGGAACAGGGGGCCCCCTACGAGCAGTACTTC. Its protein is CASREQGAPYEQYF. The rearrangement uses TRBV28 and TRBJ2-7, with TRBD1 matching 9 bases. The CDR3 has 14 amino acids. From germline, CDR1 is MDHEN and CDR2 SYDVKM. V shed 6 bases, J shed 2 bases, and the junction held 5 bases outside the gene matches. The whole variable domain, remainder taken from reference TRBV28 and TRBJ2-7, is DVKVTQSSRYLVKRTGEKVFLECVQDMDHENMFWYRQDPGLGLRLIYFSYDVKMKEKGDIPEGYSVSREKKERFSLILESASTNQTSMYLCASREQGAPYEQYFGPGTRLTVT.

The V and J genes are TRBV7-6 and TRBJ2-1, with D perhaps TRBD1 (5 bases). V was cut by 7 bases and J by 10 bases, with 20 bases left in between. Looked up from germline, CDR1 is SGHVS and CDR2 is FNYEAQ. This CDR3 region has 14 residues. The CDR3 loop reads CASTQELGAQEQFF. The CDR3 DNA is TGTGCCAGCACTCAGGAGTTAGGGGCACAGGAGCAGTTCTTC.

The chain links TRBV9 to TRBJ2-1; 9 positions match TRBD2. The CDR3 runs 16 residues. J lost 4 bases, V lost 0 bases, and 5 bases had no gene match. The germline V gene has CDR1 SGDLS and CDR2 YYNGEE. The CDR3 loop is CASSVEWLAGYNEQFF. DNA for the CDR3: TGTGCCAGCAGCGTAGAGTGGCTAGCGGGATACAATGAGCAGTTCTTC. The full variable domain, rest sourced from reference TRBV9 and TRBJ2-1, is DSGVTQTPKHLITATGQRVTLRCSPRSGDLSVYWYQQSLDQGLQFLIQYYNGEERAKGNILERFSAQQFPDLHSELNLSSLELGDSALYFCASSVEWLAGYNEQFFGPGTRLTVL.

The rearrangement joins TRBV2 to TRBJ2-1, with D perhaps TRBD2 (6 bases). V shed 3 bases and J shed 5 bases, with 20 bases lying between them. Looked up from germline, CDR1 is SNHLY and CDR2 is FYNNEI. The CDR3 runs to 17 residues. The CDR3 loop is CASSDEWGLPSHNEQFF. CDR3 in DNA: TGTGCCAGCAGTGATGAGTGGGGACTTCCCAGTCACAATGAGCAGTTCTTC.